Presented here are 9 T cell receptor beta chains from one specimen sequenced in a study of T cell changes during pregnancy in multiple sclerosis. Libraries were prepared by immunoSEQ multiplex PCR; TCRdb keeps only in-frame clonotypes and omits some of them. The sample holds 90,000 to 120,000 clones, around 92% seen once. The sample consisted of peripheral blood, taken in the third trimester of pregnancy. The receptors derive from a female donor in good health, enrolled as a control in a pregnancy study.

The V and J genes are TRBV9 and TRBJ2-1, with TRBD2 identical over 16 bases. The V and J ends lost 3 bases and 10 bases, in that order; junction bases with no gene match: 7. This CDR3 has 16 residues. Per germline, CDR1 SGDLS and CDR2 YYNGEE. The CDR3, as DNA: TGTGCCAGCAGCGCCCCGGGACTAGCGGGGGGGAGGGAGCAGTTCTTC. This encodes CASSAPGLAGGREQFF.

The rearrangement uses TRBV5-1 and TRBJ1-5; D is undetermined. This CDR3 comprises 14 residues. Germline CDR1 SGHRS, CDR2 YFSETQ. Between the trimmed V and J ends, which lost 0 bases and 2 bases, there was a span of 6 bases. CDR3 nucleotide sequence: TGCGCCAGCAGCTTGGACATTGGCAATCAGCCCCAGCATTTT. This sequence encodes CASSLDIGNQPQHF.

The CDR3, as DNA: TGTGCCAGCAGCTTGGCAGGCAGGTTCACAGATACGCAGTATTTT. The encoded protein is CASSLAGRFTDTQYF. The rearrangement links TRBV5-4 to TRBJ2-3; D not resolved. This CDR3 spans 15 amino acids. Trimming took 0 bases from V and 2 from J, leaving 10 bases between them. Looked up from germline, CDR1 is SGHNT and CDR2 is YYREEE (reference sequence).

CDR3 protein: CASSLRSPDRGDYGYTF. Written as DNA, the CDR3 is TGCGCCAGCAGCCTTCGCTCCCCGGACAGGGGGGACTATGGCTACACCTTC. The chain employs TRBV5-1 and TRBJ1-2, with TRBD1 identical over 10 bases. Losses at the gene ends were 4 bases for V and 3 bases for J; bases not matched to a gene: 12. CDR1 SGHRS and CDR2 YFSETQ come from the germline V gene. This CDR3 has 17 residues.

The sample holds one count of this clone. The rearrangement joins TRBV30 to TRBJ2-1, with TRBD2 matching 7 bases. The ends lost 7 bases at V and 12 bases at J; junction bases unmatched: 6. The CDR3 is 10 residues long. Per the germline V gene, CDR1 is GTSNPN and CDR2 is SVGIG (reference sequence). CDR3 DNA sequence: TGTGCCTCCGGACGGGAGGTGCAGTTCTTC. Translated, it gives CASGREVQFF.

This chain joins TRBV4-3 and TRBJ2-2; TRBD1 matches 9 bases. The CDR3 covers 16 residues. Trimming cost V 3 bases and J 0 bases; bases outside gene matches: 2. Germline values: CDR1 LGHNA, CDR2 YSLEER. In nucleotides, the CDR3 is TGCGCCAGCAGCCAGGGGACAGGGACGAACACCGGGGAGCTGTTTTTT. This translates into CASSQGTGTNTGELFF.

V is TRBV2 and J is TRBJ1-2; perhaps TRBD1 as D (5 bases). V shed 5 bases and J shed 5 bases, with 18 bases lying between them. The CDR3 is made up of 15 amino acids. Germline V gene lookup returns CDR1 SNHLY and CDR2 FYNNEI. CDR3 region: CASSRQPGSVYGYTF. DNA for the CDR3: TGTGCCAGCAGTCGACAGCCCGGGAGTGTTTATGGCTACACCTTC.

This chain links TRBV2 with TRBJ2-5; 8 bases match TRBD2. The CDR3 is 15 residues long. Germline-derived CDR1 and CDR2 are SNHLY and FYNNEI. V lost 7 bases, J lost 1 base, and 8 bases stayed unmatched. The CDR3 DNA follows: TGTGCCAGCACCGCCGGGACTAGACGCCAAGAGACCCAGTACTTC. It encodes CASTAGTRRQETQYF.

In DNA, the CDR3 is TGTGCCAGCAGCTTGGCCGTCAGGGACTACAATGAGCAGTTCTTC. Translating it yields CASSLAVRDYNEQFF. V usage is TRBV5-6 and J usage is TRBJ2-1; D is perhaps TRBD1 (5 bases). Per germline, CDR1 SGHDT and CDR2 YYEEEE. V was clipped by 0 bases and J by 3 bases, with 10 bases between them. This CDR3 is 15 amino acids long.